This T cell receptor (beta chain) was profiled in a study of cytomegalovirus exposure and HLA in healthy donors. CDR3 length: 16 residues. V trimming: 4 bases; J trimming: 4 bases; junction bases outside the gene matches: 10. Germline CDR1 reads MGHRA; CDR2 reads YSYEKL. Study results and limitations: Cytomegalovirus status was reportedly diagnosed by the classifier with high specificity and sensitivity. Researchers catalogued 160 or so TCR beta chains as cytomegalovirus-associated.

The method was immunoSEQ multiplex PCR; TCRdb's version includes in-frame clones alone and lacks a portion of them. The sample contains around 150,000 clones, 85% to 90% of which appear only once. On this clone itself: As yet, its antigen is unknown.

Among the roughly 120 subjects of the validation cohort, separate from the 666-subject first cohort, were the donors. The origin of this receptor is a woman aged 18-35 years in good health and CMV-seropositive. The genes are TRBV4-1 and TRBJ2-7; 10 bases match TRBD2. Sequenced input: PBMCs. The CDR3 DNA follows: TGCGCCAGCAGCCTATCCTTCACTAGCGGGGCTTACGAGCAGTACTTC. The encoded protein is CASSLSFTSGAYEQYF.